Below are 9 T cell receptor beta chains sequenced from a single sample in a study of T-cell reconstitution after alpha-beta-depleted transplantation in children. Researchers prepared the TCRbeta library using unique molecular identifiers, the study reports. TCRdb re-called the PCR reads with MiXCR, one entry per CDR3 protein. The sample has 60,000 to 70,000 distinct CDR3 sequences, 4.9% seen once; the top ten hold 18%. Specimen: PBMCs, mostly from graft donor cells, collected 180 days after TCRalphabeta/CD19-depleted stem cell transplant. Receptors were obtained from a boy younger than two who had a stem cell transplant for acute myeloid leukemia, so the T cells may come from the graft donor.

In this sample, this clonotype turned up many times. The chain joins TRBV7-9 to TRBJ2-7; 8 positions match TRBD2. The trim removed 1 base at V and 2 bases at J, leaving 4 bases unmatched. The germline V gene has CDR1 SEHNR and CDR2 FQNEAQ (reference sequence). This CDR3 has 15 amino acids. The CDR3 loop is CASSLVSGDPYEQYF. The CDR3, as DNA: TGTGCCAGCAGCTTAGTTAGCGGGGATCCCTACGAGCAGTACTTC. Together with reference TRBV7-9 and TRBJ2-7, the CDR3 gives the full variable domain: DTGVSQNPRHKITKRGQNVTFRCDPISEHNRLYWYRQTLGQGPEFLTYFQNEAQLEKSRLLSDRFSAERPKGSFSTLEIQRTEQGDSAMYLCASSLVSGDPYEQYFGPGTRLTVT.

This clonotype was observed many times. This chain joins TRBV6-4 and TRBJ2-7, with D perhaps TRBD2 (5 bases). This CDR3 spans 14 amino acids. Germline V gives CDR1 MRHNA, CDR2 SNTAGT. Trimming shortened V by 0 bases and J by 2 bases, and 8 bases separated the two germline ends. The CDR3 here is CASSDSRAAYEQYV. Here the CDR3 DNA reads TGTGCCAGCAGTGACTCGAGGGCAGCCTACGAGCAGTACGTC.

At least ten counts were recorded for this clonotype. CDR3 sequence: CASSSGQGTDTQYF. CDR3 DNA: TGTGCCAGCAGCTCGGGACAGGGCACAGATACGCAGTATTTT. The chain carries TRBV11-2 and TRBJ2-3; 8 nucleotides match TRBD1. The CDR3 length is 14 residues. Looked up from germline, CDR1 is SGHAT and CDR2 is FQNNGV. The trim removed 4 bases at V and 1 base at J, leaving 1 base unmatched. Full variable domain (rest looked up from reference TRBV11-2 and TRBJ2-3): EAGVAQSPRYKIIEKRQSVAFWCNPISGHATLYWYQQILGQGPKLLIQFQNNGVVDDSQLPKDRFSAERLKGVDSTLKIQPAKLEDSAVYLCASSSGQGTDTQYFGPGTRLTVL.

This clonotype has ten or more counts. V is TRBV20-1 and J is TRBJ2-3; TRBD1 aligns across 9 bases. This CDR3 is 16 amino acids long. Germline V CDR1 and CDR2: DFQATT, SNEGSKA (reference sequence). V lost 1 base to trimming and J lost 0 bases; unmatched junction nucleotides: 5. As DNA, the CDR3 is TGCAGTGCTAGAGGTCAGGACAGGGGAAGCACAGATACGCAGTATTTT. This codes for CSARGQDRGSTDTQYF.

This clonotype has a count of ten or more. V usage is TRBV7-9 and J usage is TRBJ2-3; TRBD2 matches 8 bases. This CDR3 region has 15 residues. With V trimmed by 5 bases and J by 3 bases, 7 bases remained unmatched. Germline CDR1 and CDR2: SEHNR and FQNEAQ (reference sequence). CDR3 bases: TGTGCCAGCAGCCAAAGCGGGGGTGGGACAGATACGCAGTATTTT. It translates to CASSQSGGGTDTQYF.

This clonotype has at least ten counts. The J gene is TRBJ1-1, the V gene TRBV27, with a possible D match to TRBD1 (5 bases). The CDR3 runs 11 residues. The germline V gene has CDR1 MNHEY and CDR2 SMNVEV (reference sequence). Trimming removed 2 bases from V and 8 bases from J, with 6 bases in between. The CDR3 sequence: CASSLGAEAFF. The CDR3 bases are TGTGCCAGCAGTTTAGGGGCCGAAGCTTTCTTT.

V gene TRBV28 combines with J gene TRBJ2-7, with D possibly being TRBD2 (6 bases). The germline V gene encodes CDR1 MDHEN and CDR2 SYDVKM. The germline V and J ends were trimmed by 6 bases and 2 bases, with 17 bases remaining between them. This CDR3 contains 15 residues. CDR3 bases: TGTGCCAGCAGGGGGGGTGGGGGGACCCCCTACGAGCAGTACGTC. Translating it yields CASRGGGGTPYEQYV.

This clonotype was seen repeatedly, ten times or more. The V and J genes are TRBV12-3 or TRBV12-4 and TRBJ2-1; no firm D call. CDR3 size: 14 residues. Trimming took 2 bases from V and 5 from J, leaving 10 bases between them. CDR3 sequence: CASSLPPANNEQFF. The DNA of the CDR3 is TGTGCCAGCAGTTTACCGCCAGCAAACAATGAGCAGTTCTTC.

This chain uses TRBV6-5 with TRBJ2-5; 10 positions match TRBD1. Per germline, CDR1 MNHEY and CDR2 SVGAGI. This CDR3 spans 14 amino acids. With V trimmed by 4 bases and J by 5 bases, 4 bases remained unmatched. CDR3 sequence: CASSSGTGAETQYF. DNA of the CDR3: TGTGCCAGCAGTTCCGGGACAGGGGCGGAGACCCAGTACTTC.